This T cell receptor beta chain was sequenced for a study of blood T cell repertoires in COVID-19. Across the study: Sources were T cells, B-cell-depleted T cells, or PBMCs; the material itself was cDNA or gDNA.

During active infection, Seattle patients enrolled and were then monitored through disease. Here immunoSEQ multiplex PCR was the method, and the copy in TCRdb shows in-frame clones only, minus some. This table holds 50,000 to 65,000 clones, 87% found once. The V gene lost 2 bases and the J gene lost 0 bases, with 9 bases spanning the gap. This CDR3 is built from 14 residues. Germline CDR1 reads SGHNT; CDR2 reads YYREEE (reference sequence). The TCR was taken from a woman aged 80 or over with COVID-19, enrolled during active disease. Sequences were obtained from peripheral blood. This chain connects TRBV5-4 to TRBJ2-7; D is ambiguous. This CDR3 is CASSFGRDSYEQYF. Written as DNA, the CDR3 is TGTGCCAGCAGCTTTGGTAGAGACTCCTACGAGCAGTACTTC. Filled out from reference TRBV5-4 and TRBJ2-7, the complete variable domain reads ETGVTQSPTHLIKTRGQQVTLRCSSQSGHNTVSWYQQALGQGPQFIFQYYREEENGRGNFPPRFSGLQFPNYSSELNVNALELDDSALYLCASSFGRDSYEQYFGPGTRLTVT.